This T cell receptor (beta chain) was profiled in a study of CXCR3-negative and CXCR3-positive naive CD8 T cells. The study, taken as a whole, reports: The TRBV-TRBJ usage of naive CXCR3-negative and CXCR3-positive cells was similar, but that of memory cells differed. Naive cells that were CXCR3-positive had more hydrophobic TRB CDR3s (compared with CXCR3-negative naive cells). Both of the naive subsets showed about the same high diversity, but memory CD8+ cells had much less.

The libraries of TRB cDNA were prepared using 5' RACE with UMI labels. TCRdb reanalyzed the 5' RACE reads, giving one entry per CDR3 protein sequence and no DNA. In total, the table holds under 75,000 distinct CDR3 sequences. The CDR3 sequence is 15 residues long. Germline V gene lookup returns CDR1 LGHNA and CDR2 YSLEER. CD45RO-CCR7+CD27+CD95- expression identified naive CD8+ T cells. As concerns this clonotype: Its cognate antigen is unknown.

This TCR was sampled from a human donor in good health. Some clones in this sample may be carry-over from other donors' samples. V is TRBV4-3 and J is TRBJ1-1; TCRdb outputs TRBD1, but without DNA this stays unchecked. The sample consisted of naive CXCR3+ CD8+ T cells from blood. Subset reported: CD45RO-CCR7+CD27+CD95- naive CD8+ T cells expressing CXCR3 (TNR3+). The CDR3 sequence is CASSQDLRSPTEAFF.